The text below deals with one TCR beta chain. What it recognizes is unknown. This specimen belongs to a study of regulatory and conventional T cells in RAG deficiency. Study-wide findings and caveats: Shorter CDR3s in all patient subsets; >85% Treg-Tconv overlap in Omenn. RAG-deficient patients showed markedly lower Shannon entropy and higher Simpson indices than control T-cell subsets.

The CDR3 consists of 14 residues. The V gene's germline CDR1 is SGHTA and CDR2 FQGNSA. Trimming shortened V by 1 base and J by 5 bases, and 11 bases separated the two germline ends. Generated by immunoSEQ multiplex PCR, the TCRdb table keeps only in-frame clones and is missing some. The table lists fewer than 40,000 clones, about 96% of them singletons. The sorted conventional CD4+ T cells were CD25-low and CD127-high, with genomic DNA sequenced. These sequences were also reported in another study, on regulatory T cells. That source notes: Primers: 52 TRBV forward and 13 TRBJ reverse.

This sequence originates from a human donor in good health. The rearrangement joins TRBV7-2 to TRBJ1-1; TRBD1 is a possible D gene (5 bases). Sample: CD25- CD4+ T cells sorted from blood. The CDR3 DNA reads as TGTGCCAGCAGCTTAGAGTCAGGGCGGACTGAAGCTTTCTTT. Amino acid sequence: CASSLESGRTEAFF.